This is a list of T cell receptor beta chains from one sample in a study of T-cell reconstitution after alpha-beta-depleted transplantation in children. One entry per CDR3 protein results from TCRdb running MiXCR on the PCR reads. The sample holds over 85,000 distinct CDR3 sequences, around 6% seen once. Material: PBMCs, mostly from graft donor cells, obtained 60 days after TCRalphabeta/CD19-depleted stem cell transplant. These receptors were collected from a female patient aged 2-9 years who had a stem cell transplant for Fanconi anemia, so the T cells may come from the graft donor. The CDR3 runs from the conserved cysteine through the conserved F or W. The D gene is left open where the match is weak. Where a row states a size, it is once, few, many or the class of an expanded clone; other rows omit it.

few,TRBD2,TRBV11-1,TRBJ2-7,CASSLVLAGESQVREEQYF,TGTGCCAGCAGCTTAGTTCTAGCGGGAGAATCCCAGGTTAGAGAGGAGCAGTACTTC
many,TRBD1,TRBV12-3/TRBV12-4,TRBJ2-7,CASSPRQGRYEQYF,TGTGCCAGCAGTCCAAGACAGGGGCGCTACGAGCAGTACTTC
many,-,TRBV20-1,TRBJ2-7,CSAREASPSYEQYF,TGCAGTGCTAGAGAGGCTAGCCCTTCCTACGAGCAGTACTTC
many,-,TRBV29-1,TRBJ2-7,CSVGDSPAYEQYF,TGCAGCGTTGGGGATAGCCCAGCCTACGAGCAGTACTTC
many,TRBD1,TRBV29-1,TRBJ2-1,CSVEHEETGTIKTYNEQFF,TGCAGCGTTGAACATGAGGAGACAGGGACCATTAAAACCTACAATGAGCAGTTCTTC
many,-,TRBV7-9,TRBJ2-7,CASSAKPSSPREQYF,TGTGCCAGCAGCGCAAAACCATCTAGTCCTAGGGAGCAGTACTTC
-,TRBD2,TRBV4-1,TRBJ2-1,CASSEYLAGDLSYNEQFF,TGCGCCAGCAGCGAATACTTAGCGGGAGATTTATCCTACAATGAGCAGTTCTTC
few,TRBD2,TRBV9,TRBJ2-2,CASSPPGLAGGSGELFF,TGTGCCAGCAGCCCCCCCGGACTAGCGGGGGGTTCCGGGGAGCTGTTTTTT
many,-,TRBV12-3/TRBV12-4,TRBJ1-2,CASSLAAPYGYTF,TGTGCCAGCAGTTTAGCCGCCCCCTATGGCTACACCTTC
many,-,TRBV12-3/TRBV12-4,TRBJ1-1,CASSLVGAEAFF,TGTGCCAGCAGTTTAGTCGGGGCCGAAGCTTTCTTT
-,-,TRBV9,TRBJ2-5,CASSVVGRAGGETQYF,TGTGCCAGCAGCGTAGTGGGCAGGGCTGGCGGAGAGACCCAGTACTTC
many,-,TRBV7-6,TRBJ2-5,CASSLAGPTEYQETQYF,TGTGCCAGCAGCTTAGCGGGTCCCACCGAATACCAAGAGACCCAGTACTTC
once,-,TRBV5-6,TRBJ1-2,CAMSLGLDRANYGYTF,TGTGCCATGAGCCTTGGGCTTGACCGGGCTAACTATGGCTACACCTTC
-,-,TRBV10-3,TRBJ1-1,CAISEVTMNTEAFF,TGTGCCATCAGTGAGGTGACCATGAACACTGAAGCTTTCTTT
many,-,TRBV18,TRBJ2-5,CASSPTGAGVKETQYF,TGTGCCAGCTCACCGACAGGCGCGGGGGTTAAAGAGACCCAGTACTTC
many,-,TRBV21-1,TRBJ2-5,CASSNPWGLAIQETQYF,TGTGCCAGCAGCAACCCCTGGGGACTAGCGATCCAAGAGACCCAGTACTTC
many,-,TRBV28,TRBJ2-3,CASSFLKDTDTQYF,TGTGCCAGCAGTTTCCTTAAAGACACAGATACGCAGTATTTT
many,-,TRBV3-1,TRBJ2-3,CASQDSTDTQYF,TGTGCCAGCCAGGACAGCACAGATACGCAGTATTTT
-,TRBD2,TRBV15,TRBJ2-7,CATSRGGGTRALEQYF,TGTGCCACCAGCAGAGGTGGTGGGACTAGAGCGCTCGAGCAGTACTTC
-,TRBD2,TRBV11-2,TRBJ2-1,CASSLGGLAGGWDNEQFF,TGTGCCAGCAGCTTGGGGGGACTAGCGGGAGGGTGGGACAATGAGCAGTTCTTC
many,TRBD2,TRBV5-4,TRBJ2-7,CASSFYDWFGTSGTYPYEQYF,TGTGCCAGCAGCTTTTACGACTGGTTTGGGACTAGCGGGACTTATCCCTACGAGCAGTACTTC
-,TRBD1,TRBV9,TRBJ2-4,CASSGRYGQGQYF,TGTGCCAGCAGCGGACGCTACGGACAGGGACAGTACTTC
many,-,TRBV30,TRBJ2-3,CAWMDYAKTTDTQYF,TGTGCCTGGATGGACTACGCAAAAACCACAGATACGCAGTATTTT
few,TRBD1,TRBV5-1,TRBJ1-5,CASSVQKKWTGLSLSNQPQHF,TGCGCCAGCAGCGTGCAGAAGAAATGGACAGGGTTAAGCCTTAGCAATCAGCCCCAGCATTTT
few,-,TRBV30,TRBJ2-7,CAWSPFSHEQYF,TGTGCCTGGAGCCCGTTTAGCCACGAGCAGTACTTC
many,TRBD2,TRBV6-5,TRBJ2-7,CASRSPSGGSSYEQYF,TGTGCCAGCAGGTCCCCCAGCGGGGGAAGCTCCTACGAGCAGTACTTC
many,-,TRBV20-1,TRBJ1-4,CSARVQGSLNEKLFF,TGCAGTGCTAGAGTTCAGGGGTCTCTTAATGAAAAACTGTTTTTT
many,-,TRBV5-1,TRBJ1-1,CASSLFGGGSTEAFF,TGCGCCAGCAGCTTGTTTGGCGGCGGGAGCACTGAAGCTTTCTTT
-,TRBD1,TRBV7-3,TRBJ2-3,CASSLTRDRGTDTQYF,TGTGCCAGCAGCTTAACTCGGGACAGGGGAACAGATACGCAGTATTTT
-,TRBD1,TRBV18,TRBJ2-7,CASSPETGAPSYEQYF,TGTGCCAGCTCACCGGAGACAGGGGCCCCTTCCTACGAGCAGTACTTC
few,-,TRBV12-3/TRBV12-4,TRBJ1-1,CASSLVTGPNTEAFF,TGTGCCAGCAGTTTGGTGACAGGACCGAACACTGAAGCTTTCTTT
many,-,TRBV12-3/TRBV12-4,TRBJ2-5,CASSPATVTAQETQYF,TGTGCCAGCAGTCCCGCCACCGTCACAGCCCAAGAGACCCAGTACTTC
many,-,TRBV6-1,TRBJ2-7,CASSEQGRDAYEQYF,TGTGCCAGCAGTGAACAGGGAAGGGACGCCTACGAGCAGTACTTC
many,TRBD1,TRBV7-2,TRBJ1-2,CASSLSTGIGNYGYTF,TGTGCCAGCAGCTTATCGACAGGGATCGGGAACTATGGCTACACCTTC
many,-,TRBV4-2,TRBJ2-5,CASSQAGGAVSAQYF,TGTGCCAGCAGCCAAGCAGGGGGGGCTGTCTCGGCCCAGTACTTC
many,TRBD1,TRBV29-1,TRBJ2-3,CSVEMTGVSRTDTQYF,TGCAGCGTTGAAATGACAGGGGTAAGCCGCACAGATACGCAGTATTTT
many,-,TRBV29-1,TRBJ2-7,CSVETITPPYEQYF,TGCAGCGTTGAAACCATAACACCCCCTTACGAGCAGTACTTC
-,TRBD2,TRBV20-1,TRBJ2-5,CSAGLAGASGETQYF,TGCAGTGCAGGACTAGCGGGGGCGTCCGGAGAGACCCAGTACTTC
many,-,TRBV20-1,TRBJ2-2,CSAQTGIPDTGELFF,TGCAGTGCTCAGACCGGGATCCCGGACACCGGGGAGCTGTTTTTT
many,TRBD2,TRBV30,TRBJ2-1,CAWSEIGLAGRNEQFF,TGTGCCTGGAGTGAAATAGGACTAGCGGGACGGAATGAGCAGTTCTTC
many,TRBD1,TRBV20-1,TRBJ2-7,CSARGDRGAYEQYF,TGCAGTGCTAGAGGGGACAGGGGTGCCTACGAGCAGTACTTC
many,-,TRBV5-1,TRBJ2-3,CASSLVVGVYTQYF,TGCGCCAGCAGCTTGGTGGTCGGGGTCTATACGCAGTATTTT
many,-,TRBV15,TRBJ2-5,CATSRDGTGIAETQYF,TGTGCCACCAGCAGAGATGGCACAGGTATTGCGGAGACCCAGTACTTC
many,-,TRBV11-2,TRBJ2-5,CASSLASAETQYF,TGTGCCAGCAGCTTAGCTAGTGCGGAGACCCAGTACTTC
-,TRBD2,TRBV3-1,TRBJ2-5,CASSKGLAGLQETQYF,TGTGCCAGCAGCAAGGGACTAGCGGGACTACAAGAGACCCAGTACTTC
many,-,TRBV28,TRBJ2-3,CASSFGPSDTQYF,TGTGCCAGCAGTTTCGGCCCTTCAGATACGCAGTATTTT
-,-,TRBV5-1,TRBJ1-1,CASSLETGRTEAFF,TGCGCCAGCAGCTTGGAAACAGGACGGACTGAAGCTTTCTTT
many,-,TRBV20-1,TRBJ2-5,CSRFARDQETQYF,TGCAGCCGCTTTGCCAGGGACCAAGAGACCCAGTACTTC
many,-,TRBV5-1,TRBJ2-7,CASSDTVGYEQYF,TGCGCCAGCAGCGACACGGTGGGCTACGAGCAGTACTTC
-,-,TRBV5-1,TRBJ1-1,CASTIGESTEAFF,TGCGCCAGCACGATTGGGGAGAGCACTGAAGCTTTCTTT
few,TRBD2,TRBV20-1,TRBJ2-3,CSARETGLAGGPDTQYF,TGCAGTGCTAGGGAGACCGGACTAGCGGGAGGCCCAGATACGCAGTATTTT
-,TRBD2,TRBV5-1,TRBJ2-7,CASSFSSGRAVAYEQYF,TGCGCCAGCAGCTTTTCTAGCGGGAGGGCCGTTGCCTACGAGCAGTACTTC
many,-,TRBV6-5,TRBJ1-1,CASSYDLGRDTEAFF,TGTGCCAGCAGTTACGACCTGGGGAGGGACACTGAAGCTTTCTTT